The 25 T cell receptor beta chains given below trace back to one sample, sequenced in a study of blood T cell repertoires in COVID-19. This table comes from immunoSEQ multiplex PCR, and its TCRdb copy is limited to in-frame clones, with some not included. The sample shows about 160,000 clones, around 83% of them seen only once. Sequencing was carried out using peripheral blood. All receptors derive from a middle-aged man with acute or convalescent COVID-19.

The genes are TRBV7-9 and TRBJ2-2; a weak D match, TRBD1 (5 bases). Deletions cut 4 bases from V and 5 bases from J, with 17 bases between. This CDR3 contains 16 residues. Germline CDR1 is SEHNR and CDR2 is FQNEAQ (reference sequence). The CDR3 region has the DNA TGTGCCAGCAGCTCCCGGCAGGGTCGGGTGACCGGGGAGCTGTTTTTT. As protein: CASSSRQGRVTGELFF. The full variable domain, in which reference TRBV7-9 and TRBJ2-2 provide the parts outside the CDR3, is DTGVSQNPRHKITKRGQNVTFRCDPISEHNRLYWYRQTLGQGPEFLTYFQNEAQLEKSRLLSDRFSAERPKGSFSTLEIQRTEQGDSAMYLCASSSRQGRVTGELFFGEGSRLTVL.

V gene TRBV9 combines with J gene TRBJ2-2, with 11 bases aligning to TRBD2. Germline trimming cut 2 bases from V and 6 bases from J; bases unmatched to any gene: 6. Germline CDR1 is SGDLS and CDR2 is YYNGEE. The CDR3 has 16 residues. The CDR3 coding sequence is TGTGCCAGCAGCGTCTTCACTAGCGGGGGCTCCGGGGAGCTGTTTTTT. This gives the protein CASSVFTSGGSGELFF.

The V gene is TRBV5-6, the J gene TRBJ1-1; TRBD1 aligns across 7 bases. V shed 0 bases and J 7 bases; nucleotides not matched to a gene: 15. Germline CDR1 reads SGHDT; CDR2 reads YYEEEE. The length of the CDR3 is 17 residues. The CDR3 DNA sequence: TGTGCCAGCAGCTTGGGTGGGACAGTCAGTTCTGGTGGTGAAGCTTTCTTT. As protein: CASSLGGTVSSGGEAFF. Looking up the rest from reference TRBV5-6 and TRBJ1-1 gives the full variable domain: DAGVTQSPTHLIKTRGQQVTLRCSPKSGHDTVSWYQQALGQGPQFIFQYYEEEERQRGNFPDRFSGHQFPNYSSELNVNALLLGDSALYLCASSLGGTVSSGGEAFFGQGTRLTVV.

The chain uses TRBV7-9 and TRBJ1-2; tentative D call: TRBD1 (6 bases). This CDR3 contains 16 residues. The V end was cut by 8 bases, the J end by 3 bases, with 22 bases between. Germline lookup yields CDR1 SEHNR and CDR2 FQNEAQ (reference sequence). CDR3 loop: CASHTITTGHDYGYTF. CDR3 nucleotides: TGTGCCAGCCATACAATAACTACAGGGCATGACTATGGCTACACCTTC.

This clone was counted once. V and J are TRBV11-1 and TRBJ2-1; weak D call: TRBD1 (6 bases). CDR1 is SGHAT, CDR2 FQDESV, per germline (reference sequence). This CDR3 contains 16 residues. V was clipped by 5 bases and J by 0 bases, with 14 bases between them. CDR3 residues: CASSNFGQSSYNEQFF. The CDR3 DNA is TGTGCCAGCAGCAACTTCGGACAGAGCTCCTACAATGAGCAGTTCTTC.

V is TRBV19 and J is TRBJ2-5, with 8 bases identical to TRBD2. The V gene's germline CDR1 is LNHDA and CDR2 SQIVND (reference sequence). Unmatched junction bases numbered 5, after V lost 4 bases and J lost 1 base. The CDR3 consists of 15 residues. CDR3 DNA sequence: TGTGCCAGTAGTAAGCGGGGGAGTATCCAAGAGACCCAGTACTTC. Protein: CASSKRGSIQETQYF.

V is TRBV5-8 and J is TRBJ1-2; D gene unclear. The CDR3 consists of 14 residues. Germline-derived CDR1 and CDR2 are SGHTS and YDEGEE. V was pared by 0 bases and J by 2 bases, with 8 bases between. The CDR3 coding sequence is TGTGCCAGCAGCTTGGCCAGGAAAAACTATGGCTACACCTTC. Its protein is CASSLARKNYGYTF.

The rearrangement uses TRBV28 and TRBJ2-7; D remains unclear. The V end was cut by 3 bases, the J end by 2 bases, with 5 bases between. The V gene's germline CDR1 is MDHEN and CDR2 SYDVKM. The CDR3 extends over 12 amino acids. Here the CDR3 DNA reads TGTGCCAGCAGTTTGGCAGCCTACGAGCAGTACTTC. The encoded protein is CASSLAAYEQYF.

This chain links TRBV18 with TRBJ2-3; 8 nucleotides line up with TRBD1. The CDR3 covers 15 residues. Germline trimming cut 3 bases from V and 0 bases from J; bases unmatched to any gene: 2. Germline lookup yields CDR1 KGHSH and CDR2 LQKENI. CDR3 coding DNA: TGTGCCAGCTCACCTAACAGGGGGAGCACAGATACGCAGTATTTT. Encoded protein: CASSPNRGSTDTQYF.

V and J are TRBV2 and TRBJ2-7, with TRBD2 matching over 12 bases. Germline V gene sequence: CDR1 SNHLY, CDR2 FYNNEI. V lost 3 bases to trimming and J lost 4 bases; unmatched junction nucleotides: 16. The CDR3 runs to 19 residues. For the CDR3, the DNA is TGTGCCAGCAGTGATTTCCTAGCGGGGGGGCTTAAGGGGATTTACGAGCAGTACTTC. This translates into CASSDFLAGGLKGIYEQYF.

The chain carries TRBV10-3 and TRBJ2-7; 9 positions match TRBD1. Germline-derived CDR1 and CDR2 are ENHRY and SYGVKD. After removal of 3 bases from V and 5 bases from J, the junction contained 8 bases not matched to a gene. The CDR3 runs 15 residues. The CDR3: CAISEPYRGPNEQYF. DNA for the CDR3: TGTGCCATCAGTGAACCCTACAGGGGGCCCAACGAGCAGTACTTC.

The table lists this clone with a few counts. The chain recombines TRBV4-3 with TRBJ1-5, with D unclear. V gave up 0 bases and J gave up 6 bases, with 9 bases separating them. There are 14 residues in the CDR3. Germline-derived CDR1 and CDR2 are LGHNA and YSLEER. The DNA for the CDR3 is TGCGCCAGCAGCCAAGATGGCGGTTCTCAGCCCCAGCATTTT. This codes for CASSQDGGSQPQHF.

The chain couples TRBV5-1 to TRBJ2-7, with TRBD2 matching over 7 bases. Looked up from germline, CDR1 is SGHRS and CDR2 is YFSETQ. The CDR3 has 15 amino acids. V trimming: 0 bases; J trimming: 8 bases; junction bases outside the gene matches: 11. CDR3 nucleotide sequence: TGCGCCAGCAGCTTGGAGCAGCGGGGAACTACGAAGCAGTACTTC. Protein sequence: CASSLEQRGTTKQYF.

V usage is TRBV6-5 and J usage is TRBJ1-1; D is undetermined. V lost 6 bases, J lost 5 bases, and 16 bases lay in between. The CDR3 runs to 14 residues. Germline CDR1 reads MNHEY; CDR2 reads SVGAGI. The CDR3 bases are TGTGCCAGCAGAGACCCCCTAGGTAGTACTGAAGCTTTCTTT. Protein product: CASRDPLGSTEAFF.

The chain combines TRBV18 with TRBJ1-1; D gene ambiguous. V dropped 0 bases and J dropped 3 bases, with 11 bases sitting between them. Germline V lookup: CDR1 KGHSH, CDR2 LQKENI. This CDR3 spans 15 amino acids. The CDR3 DNA reads as TGTGCCAGCTCACCACCGAGGGTCAAAGACACTGAAGCTTTCTTT. It translates to CASSPPRVKDTEAFF.

The chain carries TRBV9 and TRBJ1-2, with TRBD1 as a possible D gene (5 bases). The ends were cut back, 2 bases at V and 8 bases at J, with 19 bases in the middle. The CDR3 spans 15 residues. Germline V gives CDR1 SGDLS, CDR2 YYNGEE. The CDR3 loop reads CASSVAVGGTGGYTF. The CDR3 bases are TGTGCCAGCAGCGTCGCGGTGGGGGGGACCGGCGGCTACACCTTC. Supplemented by reference TRBV9 and TRBJ1-2, the full variable domain reads DSGVTQTPKHLITATGQRVTLRCSPRSGDLSVYWYQQSLDQGLQFLIQYYNGEERAKGNILERFSAQQFPDLHSELNLSSLELGDSALYFCASSVAVGGTGGYTFGSGTRLTVV.

The rearrangement uses TRBV18 and TRBJ2-7, with D unresolved. The CDR3 is made up of 12 amino acids. V was trimmed by 3 bases and J by 4 bases, leaving 7 bases between them. Germline loops: CDR1 KGHSH, CDR2 LQKENI. This CDR3 reads CASSPAAYEQYF. The CDR3 bases are TGTGCCAGCTCACCGGCGGCTTACGAGCAGTACTTC.

V usage is TRBV4-3 and J usage is TRBJ1-1; possibly TRBD1 for D (5 bases). V was cut by 0 bases and J by 1 base, with 9 bases left in between. Looked up from germline, CDR1 is LGHNA and CDR2 is YSLEER. The length of the CDR3 is 15 residues. CDR3 DNA: TGCGCCAGCAGCCAAGATTGGGGCACGAACACTGAAGCTTTCTTT. Residues: CASSQDWGTNTEAFF.

The CDR3 spells CASSRLTGTANSYGYTF. The CDR3, as DNA: TGTGCCAGCAGCCGGCTCACCGGGACAGCGAATAGTTATGGCTACACCTTC. V is TRBV7-9 and J is TRBJ1-2; 7 bases are shared with TRBD1. V lost 5 bases to trimming and J lost 5 bases; unmatched junction nucleotides: 17. This CDR3 has 17 residues. Germline CDR1 is SEHNR and CDR2 is FQNEAQ (reference sequence).

This clone was seen once. V gene TRBV9 combines with J gene TRBJ2-3; tentatively, D is TRBD1 (6 bases). The CDR3 consists of 15 residues. V was cut by 3 bases and J by 0 bases, with 11 bases left in between. The V gene's germline CDR1 is SGDLS and CDR2 YYNGEE. Here the CDR3 reads CASSGDTLSTDTQYF. The CDR3 DNA sequence: TGTGCCAGCAGCGGGGACACCCTCAGCACAGATACGCAGTATTTT. Based on the CDR3 plus reference TRBV9 and TRBJ2-3, the full variable domain is DSGVTQTPKHLITATGQRVTLRCSPRSGDLSVYWYQQSLDQGLQFLIQYYNGEERAKGNILERFSAQQFPDLHSELNLSSLELGDSALYFCASSGDTLSTDTQYFGPGTRLTVL.

The genes are TRBV7-9 and TRBJ1-1; D gene uncertain. Germline lookup yields CDR1 SEHNR and CDR2 FQNEAQ (reference sequence). This CDR3 has 12 residues. V lost 11 bases to trimming and J lost 1 base, with 11 bases between them. The chain's CDR3 is CAAEHRNTEAFF. Written as DNA, the CDR3 is TGTGCCGCCGAACACAGGAACACTGAAGCTTTCTTT.

The gene calls are TRBV29-1 and TRBJ1-5; 8 bases agree with TRBD1. CDR1 and CDR2 (germline): SQVTM, ANQGSEA. The CDR3 extends over 13 amino acids. The trim removed 0 bases at V and 12 bases at J, leaving 7 bases unmatched. In DNA form, the CDR3 reads TGCAGCGTTGAAGATCGCAAGGGGACAGGCCAGCATTTT. Amino acids: CSVEDRKGTGQHF.

The chain employs TRBV11-3 and TRBJ2-1, with 15 bases aligning to TRBD2. With V trimmed by 5 bases and J by 0 bases, 5 bases remained unmatched. In germline, CDR1 is SGHNT, CDR2 YENEEA. The length of the CDR3 is 18 residues. The CDR3 nucleotides are TGTGCCAGCAGCCTGGGACTAGCGGGGGGCGTCTCCTACAATGAGCAGTTCTTC. This sequence encodes CASSLGLAGGVSYNEQFF.

The chain uses TRBV5-4 and TRBJ2-5; 8 positions agree with TRBD1. CDR1 and CDR2 from the germline V gene are SGHNT and YYREEE (reference sequence). After removal of 0 bases from V and 6 bases from J, the junction contained 1 base not matched to a gene. The CDR3 spans 13 residues. CDR3 nucleotide sequence: TGTGCCAGCAGCTTGGGACAGGGGCAGACCCAGTACTTC. This gives the protein CASSLGQGQTQYF.

This sequence joins TRBV6-2 or TRBV6-3 and TRBJ1-1; 9 nucleotides line up with TRBD1. Per germline, CDR1 MNHEY and CDR2 SVGEGT. V was pared by 6 bases and J by 5 bases, with 7 bases of the junction left unmatched. This CDR3 is built from 14 residues. The CDR3 sequence: CASSPTGGVTEAFF. The CDR3 DNA follows: TGTGCCAGCAGCCCGACAGGGGGTGTAACTGAAGCTTTCTTT.